The rows below give T cell receptor beta chains drawn from one sample of a study of PD-L1 blockade in urothelial cancer. The table came from immunoSEQ multiplex PCR; TCRdb's copy has only in-frame clones and leaves some out. The sample carries tens of thousands of clones, about 90% recorded once. This sample comprised PBMCs, obtained around atezolizumab (anti-PD-L1) treatment. All receptors derive from a man in his sixties with urothelial cancer. Each CDR3 is given with its conserved first and last residue. Each record gives: D gene, V gene, clone size, J gene, CDR3 DNA, CDR3 protein. A D gene is named only where the DNA matches it firmly. Rows give clone size only sometimes, using once, few, many, or a class for an expanded clone.

TRBD1	TRBV5-1	once	TRBJ1-4	TGCGCCAGCAGCCCGGGGACAGGGGACTTTAGTAATGAAAAACTGTTTTTT	CASSPGTGDFSNEKLFF
TRBD1	TRBV18	-	TRBJ1-2	TGTGCCAGCTCGGACAGGGCTTCTAACTATGGCTACACCTTC	CASSDRASNYGYTF
-	TRBV5-6	-	TRBJ1-4	TGTGCCAGCAGCTTAAGTAGGAGGCGGAGTGAAAAACTGTTTTTT	CASSLSRRRSEKLFF
TRBD1	TRBV7-2	-	TRBJ1-5	TGTGCCAGCAGCTACCCCCGGGACAGATATAGCAATCAGCCCCAGCATTTT	CASSYPRDRYSNQPQHF
-	TRBV5-8	-	TRBJ2-5	TGTGCCAGCAGCCGAGGTTGGGGTGCAGGGAAAGAGACCCAGTACTTC	CASSRGWGAGKETQYF
TRBD1	TRBV18	few	TRBJ1-2	TGTGCCAGCTCACCACTTCCCCAGGGGGCCGACACAGGCTATGGCTACACCTTC	CASSPLPQGADTGYGYTF
TRBD1	TRBV6-6	-	TRBJ2-7	TGTGCCAGCAGAAGGGGCGGACAGGCCTACTCCTACGAGCAGTACTTC	CASRRGGQAYSYEQYF
-	TRBV5-8	-	TRBJ1-1	TGTGCCAGCAGCTTGGTTTTGGGGAGCACTGAAGCTTTCTTT	CASSLVLGSTEAFF
-	TRBV5-6	-	TRBJ1-3	TGTGCCAGCAGCTTTGACAGCTCTGGAAACACCATATATTTT	CASSFDSSGNTIYF
-	TRBV7-2	-	TRBJ2-7	TGTGCCAGCAGCCCCTTCAGGGGCTACGAGCAGTACTTC	CASSPFRGYEQYF
-	TRBV19	-	TRBJ2-1	TGTGCCAGTAGTATAGCCCGGTACAATGAGCAGTTCTTC	CASSIARYNEQFF
TRBD1	TRBV6-5	-	TRBJ2-5	TGTGCCAGCAGTCTACAGGGGGTTGGGGAGACCCAGTACTTC	CASSLQGVGETQYF
-	TRBV7-3	-	TRBJ1-2	TGTGCCAGCAGCTTCGCAGGGGATTTGGGCGGTGGCTACACCTTC	CASSFAGDLGGGYTF
TRBD1	TRBV18	few	TRBJ2-7	TGTGCCAGCTCACCAACTGGTCAGGGGGCTTCGTCGCGGGAGCAGTACTTC	CASSPTGQGASSREQYF
-	TRBV18	-	TRBJ1-1	TGTGCCAGCTCACCATTTGGGAGTATGAACACTGAAGCTTTCTTT	CASSPFGSMNTEAFF
TRBD1	TRBV23-1	-	TRBJ1-2	TGCGCCAGCAGTCATCGGGACAGGGGTAACTATGGCTACACCTTC	CASSHRDRGNYGYTF
-	TRBV4-2	few	TRBJ2-2	TGTGCCAGCAGCATTCGACAGACTAACACCGGGGAGCTGTTTTTT	CASSIRQTNTGELFF
TRBD2	TRBV19	-	TRBJ2-1	TGTGCCAGCGCGCAAAACTCTCTAGCGGGGGCCCTGGAGCAGTTCTTC	CASAQNSLAGALEQFF
-	TRBV28	-	TRBJ1-4	TGTGCCAGCAGTCGGGGCGGGGGGGTGGTTGAAAAACTGTTTTTT	CASSRGGGVVEKLFF
TRBD1	TRBV4-2	once	TRBJ1-3	TGTGCCAGCAGCCTTTCGTCGGGGGACAGTGGAAACACCATATATTTT	CASSLSSGDSGNTIYF
-	TRBV11-3	-	TRBJ2-5	TGTGCCAGCAGCTTTGAACTCCAAGAGACCCAGTACTTC	CASSFELQETQYF
-	TRBV6-6	-	TRBJ2-7	TGTGCCAGCAGTTACTCGTTCGCAGGGAAATCCTACGAGCAGTACTTC	CASSYSFAGKSYEQYF
-	TRBV29-1	-	TRBJ1-4	TGCAGCGCCTTGGGGGAGGCTGCAACTAATGAAAAACTGTTTTTT	CSALGEAATNEKLFF
TRBD1	TRBV14	-	TRBJ2-3	TGTGCCAGCAGCCTTCAATGGACAGGGTATATTTCAACAGATACGCAGTATTTT	CASSLQWTGYISTDTQYF
TRBD1	TRBV5-4	-	TRBJ1-2	TGTGCCAGCAGCTTCTCGACAGGGGGGTTCTATGGCTACACCTTC	CASSFSTGGFYGYTF
TRBD1	TRBV7-8	-	TRBJ2-1	TGTGCCAGCAGCCCCCGGGGACAGACCATCATTGTGCAGTTCTTC	CASSPRGQTIIVQFF
TRBD2	TRBV4-2	-	TRBJ2-5	TGTGCCAGCAGCCGTCCCCAGCGGGGGGAGACCCAGTACTTC	CASSRPQRGETQYF
TRBD1	TRBV5-6	once	TRBJ1-2	TGTGCCAGCAGCTTCAACAGGGGCCACTATGGCTACACCTTC	CASSFNRGHYGYTF
TRBD1	TRBV11-3	once	TRBJ2-5	TGTGCCAGCAGCCCGGGGGACAGGTCAATAGAAGAGACCCAGTACTTC	CASSPGDRSIEETQYF
TRBD1	TRBV5-1	-	TRBJ1-2	TGCGCCAGCAGCCTGGGGGGGACAGGGGTTTTAAACTATGGCTACACCTTC	CASSLGGTGVLNYGYTF
TRBD1	TRBV6-6	-	TRBJ2-2	TGTGCCAGCAGTTACTCAGGACAGGGGATCGGCGGGGAGCTGTTTTTT	CASSYSGQGIGGELFF
-	TRBV7-8	-	TRBJ2-3	TGTGCCAGCAGCTTATTTCTCGTGGGGACTTCACTTAAACCCAGCACAGATACGCAGTATTTT	CASSLFLVGTSLKPSTDTQYF
-	TRBV28	once	TRBJ2-5	TGTGCCAGCAGTGTACAGGGTATTCGGGAGACCCAGTACTTC	CASSVQGIRETQYF
TRBD2	TRBV19	-	TRBJ2-2	TGTGCCAGTCGTATTATTGGCGGGAGAGGTACCGGGGAGCTGTTTTTT	CASRIIGGRGTGELFF
-	TRBV5-1	-	TRBJ2-3	TGCGCCAGCAGCTTGGCAACGCGGTTTAGCACAGATACGCAGTATTTT	CASSLATRFSTDTQYF
-	TRBV28	-	TRBJ1-1	TGTGCCAGCAGTGTAGGCCACAGGGAAAAGGCCACTGAAGCTTTCTTT	CASSVGHREKATEAFF
TRBD2	TRBV2	-	TRBJ2-7	TGTGCCAGCAGTGATATAACTAGCGGGGGTTACGAGCAGTACTTC	CASSDITSGGYEQYF
-	TRBV18	-	TRBJ2-1	TGTGCCAGCTCACGGAACGGGGGGCCGAATGAGCAGTTCTTC	CASSRNGGPNEQFF
TRBD1	TRBV29-1	-	TRBJ2-7	TGCAGCGTTACAGGGGAGACCGTTTACGAGCAGTACTTC	CSVTGETVYEQYF
TRBD1	TRBV15	-	TRBJ2-7	TGTGCCACCAGCAGAGCCACAGGGGGCGTTAACTACGAGCAGTACTTC	CATSRATGGVNYEQYF
-	TRBV15	-	TRBJ1-5	TGTGCCACCAGCAGAGATCTTACAGCAATTAGAGGCAATCAGCCCCAGCATTTT	CATSRDLTAIRGNQPQHF
-	TRBV28	-	TRBJ2-5	TGTGCCAGCAGTTCCGGACTGGCCCTGCAAGAGACCCAGTACTTC	CASSSGLALQETQYF
-	TRBV5-4	-	TRBJ2-1	TGTGCCAGCAGCTCGATACAGGTTTGGGACAATGAGCAGTTCTTC	CASSSIQVWDNEQFF
TRBD1	TRBV5-5	-	TRBJ2-2	TGTGCCAGCAGCCAGGGACAGGGGAATGTCGGGGAGCTGTTTTTT	CASSQGQGNVGELFF
-	TRBV6-5	-	TRBJ1-1	TGTGCCAGCAGTTACGGTCGAGGGGCGGGGGAAGCTTTCTTT	CASSYGRGAGEAFF
-	TRBV4-2	once	TRBJ1-5	TGTGCCAGCAGCGACTTCAGCAATCAGCCCCAGCATTTT	CASSDFSNQPQHF
-	TRBV2	-	TRBJ1-2	TGTGCCAGCAGTGAAGAGTTAGCTAACTATGGCTACACCTTC	CASSEELANYGYTF
TRBD2	TRBV5-1	-	TRBJ2-7	TGCGCCAGCAGCGTCGGGCCCGGACTAGCGGGGGGGAGCTCCTACGAGCAGTACTTC	CASSVGPGLAGGSSYEQYF
TRBD2	TRBV6-5	-	TRBJ2-3	TGTGCCAGCAGTTTAGGTTGGGGAGGGACAGATACGCAGTATTTT	CASSLGWGGTDTQYF
-	TRBV5-6	-	TRBJ1-2	TGTGCCAGCAGCCCCCCCGACAGAAACTATGGCTACACCTTC	CASSPPDRNYGYTF
TRBD1	TRBV5-1	-	TRBJ1-1	TGCGCCAGCAGCTTCAGACAGGGCTTGGGCACTGAAGCTTTCTTT	CASSFRQGLGTEAFF
-	TRBV7-3	-	TRBJ2-2	TGTGCCAGCAGCTTAACTGTCGGACTTACCGGGACCGGGGAGCTGTTTTTT	CASSLTVGLTGTGELFF